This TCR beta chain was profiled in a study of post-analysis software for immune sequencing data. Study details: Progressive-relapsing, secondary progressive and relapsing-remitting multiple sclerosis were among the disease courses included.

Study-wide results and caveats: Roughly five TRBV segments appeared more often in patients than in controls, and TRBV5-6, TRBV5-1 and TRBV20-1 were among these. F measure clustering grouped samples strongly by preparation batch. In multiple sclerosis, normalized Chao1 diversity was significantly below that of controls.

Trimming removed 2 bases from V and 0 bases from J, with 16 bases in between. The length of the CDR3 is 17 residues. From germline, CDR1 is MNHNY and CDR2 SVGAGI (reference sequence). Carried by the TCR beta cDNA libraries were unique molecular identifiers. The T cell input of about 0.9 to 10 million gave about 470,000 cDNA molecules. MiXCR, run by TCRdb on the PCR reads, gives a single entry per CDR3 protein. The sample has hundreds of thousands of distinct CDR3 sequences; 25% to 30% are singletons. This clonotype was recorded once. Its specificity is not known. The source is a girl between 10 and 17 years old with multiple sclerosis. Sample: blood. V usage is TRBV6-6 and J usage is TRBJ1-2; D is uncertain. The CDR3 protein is CASSYSSWVGANYGYTF. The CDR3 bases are TGTGCCAGCAGTTACAGTTCCTGGGTCGGGGCTAACTATGGCTACACCTTC.